This passage covers 29 T cell receptor beta chains from one sample sequenced in a study of blood T cell repertoires in COVID-19. Sequencing was performed with immunoSEQ multiplex PCR; in TCRdb, only in-frame clones are kept and a portion is missing. The table lists 100,000 to 150,000 clones, approximately 84% of them singletons, with approximately 17% in the top ten. What was sequenced was peripheral blood. These receptors originate from a woman older than 75 with acute or convalescent COVID-19.

V usage is TRBV11-3 and J usage is TRBJ1-1, with a tentative D call TRBD1 (6 bases). Per germline, CDR1 SGHNT and CDR2 YENEEA. CDR3 length: 14 amino acids. V was cut by 5 bases and J by 1 base, with 11 bases left in between. The CDR3 is CASSMGRGNTEAFF. The CDR3 DNA follows: TGTGCCAGCAGCATGGGCAGGGGGAACACTGAAGCTTTCTTT.

V gene TRBV7-2 combines with J gene TRBJ2-3; 11 bases agree with TRBD2. Germline V gene sequence: CDR1 SGHTA, CDR2 FQGNSA. The CDR3 extends over 17 amino acids. Trimming cost V 2 bases and J 3 bases; bases outside gene matches: 7. The CDR3 DNA sequence: TGTGCCAGCAGCTTAAATCCGCCTAGCGGGGGGACAGATACGCAGTATTTT. This gives the protein CASSLNPPSGGTDTQYF.

The chain uses TRBV4-3 and TRBJ1-2, with 8 bases aligning to TRBD1. Germline CDR1 reads LGHNA; CDR2 reads YSLEER. The CDR3 has 15 amino acids. The trim removed 0 bases at V and 4 bases at J, leaving 4 bases unmatched. The CDR3 DNA is TGCGCCAGCAGCCAAGATTGGGACAGGTTCTATGGCTACACCTTC. It translates to CASSQDWDRFYGYTF.

The chain joins TRBV7-9 to TRBJ2-1; a possible D gene is TRBD2 (5 bases). Germline CDR1 is SEHNR and CDR2 is FQNEAQ (reference sequence). The ends were cut back, 4 bases at V and 3 bases at J, with 10 bases in the middle. The CDR3 covers 14 residues. The CDR3 DNA is TGTGCCAGCAGCTACCCGGGAAGCTACAATGAGCAGTTCTTC. This encodes CASSYPGSYNEQFF. Together with reference TRBV7-9 and TRBJ2-1, the CDR3 gives the full variable domain: DTGVSQNPRHKITKRGQNVTFRCDPISEHNRLYWYRQTLGQGPEFLTYFQNEAQLEKSRLLSDRFSAERPKGSFSTLEIQRTEQGDSAMYLCASSYPGSYNEQFFGPGTRLTVL.

The gene calls are TRBV15 and TRBJ2-1; maybe TRBD1 (5 bases). The germline V gene has CDR1 LNHNV and CDR2 YYDKDF (reference sequence). The ends were cut back, 0 bases at V and 7 bases at J, with 16 bases in the middle. The CDR3 extends over 16 amino acids. The DNA of the CDR3 is TGTGCCACCAGCAGAGATGGGGCGAACCCCGGGAATGAGCAGTTCTTC. Translation gives CATSRDGANPGNEQFF.

The sample holds one count of this clone. This chain uses TRBV19 with TRBJ2-1, with TRBD2 matching 10 bases. Trimming at V came to 4 bases and at J to 6 bases, leaving 6 bases not matched to a gene. The CDR3 totals 15 residues. CDR1 is LNHDA, CDR2 SQIVND, per germline (reference sequence). The CDR3 region is CASSTLRTSGNEQFF. CDR3 DNA sequence: TGTGCCAGTAGTACTCTCCGGACTAGCGGCAATGAGCAGTTCTTC.

This rearrangement joins TRBV7-9 to TRBJ2-2; no definite D call. Germline values: CDR1 SEHNR, CDR2 FQNEAQ (reference sequence). The CDR3 covers 15 residues. V lost 3 bases to trimming and J lost 5 bases, with 13 bases between them. The CDR3 DNA reads as TGTGCCAGCAGCTTGGTGCGGCATAGGACCGGGGAGCTGTTTTTT. This sequence encodes CASSLVRHRTGELFF.

The chain recombines TRBV5-1 with TRBJ1-4; maybe TRBD1 (6 bases). This CDR3 region has 14 residues. In germline, CDR1 is SGHRS, CDR2 YFSETQ. The ends were cut back, 4 bases at V and 5 bases at J, with 12 bases in the middle. The CDR3 coding sequence is TGCGCCAGCAGCCCTCGACAGGCCAATGAAAAACTGTTTTTT. It encodes CASSPRQANEKLFF.

With regard to this clone: Distinct nucleotide sequences in the sample also encode this CDR3. The chain uses TRBV19 and TRBJ1-5; D ambiguous. The CDR3 is 14 amino acids. Trimming took off 1 base at V and 4 bases at J, with 8 bases between the two ends. In germline, CDR1 is LNHDA, CDR2 SQIVND (reference sequence). CDR3 in DNA: TGTGCCAGTAGTATAGCCAGGCTGAATCAGCCCCAGCATTTT. Translating gives CASSIARLNQPQHF. The whole variable domain, remainder taken from reference TRBV19 and TRBJ1-5, is DGGITQSPKYLFRKEGQNVTLSCEQNLNHDAMYWYRQDPGQGLRLIYYSQIVNDFQKGDIAEGYSVSREKKESFPLTVTSAQKNPTAFYLCASSIARLNQPQHFGDGTRLSIL.

The chain recombines TRBV30 with TRBJ1-2; D ambiguous. Germline CDR1 is GTSNPN and CDR2 is SVGIG (reference sequence). The CDR3 contains 14 residues. V lost 1 base and J lost 4, with 13 bases in between. For the CDR3, the DNA is TGTGCCTGGAGTGCTCTCAGGAGGATCTATGGCTACACCTTC. This encodes CAWSALRRIYGYTF. Drawing the rest from reference TRBV30 and TRBJ1-2, the complete variable domain is SQTIHQWPATLVQPVGSPLSLECTVEGTSNPNLYWYRQAAGRGLQLLFYSVGIGQISSEVPQNLSASRPQDRQFILSSKKLLLSDSGFYLCAWSALRRIYGYTFGSGTRLTVV.

The table lists this clone with a count of one. The chain has TRBV7-8 and TRBJ1-4, with TRBD1 identical over 7 bases. Losses at the gene ends were 4 bases for V and 0 bases for J; bases not matched to a gene: 2. Germline-derived CDR1 and CDR2 are SGHVS and FQNEAQ. The CDR3 contains 15 residues. Here the CDR3 DNA reads TGTGCCAGCAGCTACCAGGGGGCAACTAATGAAAAACTGTTTTTT. Amino acids: CASSYQGATNEKLFF.

CDR3 coding DNA: TGTGCCAGCAGCCTCCACAGGGGGTACTCCTATAATTCACCCCTCCACTTT. As protein: CASSLHRGYSYNSPLHF. V usage is TRBV9 and J usage is TRBJ1-6; 8 bases align to TRBD1. The germline V gene encodes CDR1 SGDLS and CDR2 YYNGEE. V shed 4 bases and J 0 bases; nucleotides not matched to a gene: 6. The CDR3 is made up of 17 amino acids. The full variable domain, in which reference TRBV9 and TRBJ1-6 provide the parts outside the CDR3, is DSGVTQTPKHLITATGQRVTLRCSPRSGDLSVYWYQQSLDQGLQFLIQYYNGEERAKGNILERFSAQQFPDLHSELNLSSLELGDSALYFCASSLHRGYSYNSPLHFGNGTRLTVT.

The CDR3 bases are TGTGCCAGCAGTTTGACAGGGGGCGTCGGCGCCCAGTACTTC. Its protein product is CASSLTGGVGAQYF. This chain joins TRBV27 and TRBJ2-5; 10 bases map to TRBD1. With 3 bases clipped from V and 9 bases from J, the junction kept 7 bases outside the gene matches. This CDR3 is built from 14 residues. CDR1 is MNHEY and CDR2 is SMNVEV in the germline V gene (reference sequence).

In DNA, the CDR3 is TGTGCCAGCAGACCTACAGGGGGCGAGGGCTACACCTTC. Protein: CASRPTGGEGYTF. The V and J genes are TRBV6-5 and TRBJ1-2, with 9 bases identical to TRBD1. CDR1 and CDR2 from the germline V gene are MNHEY and SVGAGI. The CDR3 loop spans 13 amino acids. With V trimmed by 6 bases and J by 8 bases, 7 bases remained unmatched.

This chain connects TRBV3-1 (or the pseudogene TRBV3-2) to TRBJ1-3, with D possibly being TRBD1 (6 bases). Germline V gene sequence: CDR1 LGHDT, CDR2 YNNKEL (reference sequence). Trimming removed 1 base at V and 1 base at J, with 8 bases between. This CDR3 has 15 amino acids. The CDR3 loop reads CASSQVGTSGNTIYF. The CDR3 DNA is TGTGCCAGCAGCCAAGTCGGGACATCTGGAAACACCATATATTTT.

V and J are TRBV30 and TRBJ1-2; 8 bases line up with TRBD1. V lost 1 base and J lost 4; bases outside the gene matches: 11. The CDR3 contains 16 residues. Looked up from germline, CDR1 is GTSNPN and CDR2 is SVGIG (reference sequence). The CDR3 DNA reads as TGTGCCTGGAGTGCCCGGCCGACAGGGGCTGGCTATGGCTACACCTTC. It specifies CAWSARPTGAGYGYTF.

The chain combines TRBV7-2 with TRBJ1-6; D ambiguous. CDR1 and CDR2 from the germline V gene are SGHTA and FQGNSA. The CDR3 runs to 16 residues. V dropped 2 bases and J dropped 5 bases, with 13 bases sitting between them. The chain's CDR3 is CASSLRSSSNNSPLHF. The CDR3 bases are TGTGCCAGCAGCTTAAGGAGCTCCTCGAATAATTCACCCCTCCACTTT.

V gene TRBV30 combines with J gene TRBJ1-1; D might be TRBD1 (6 bases). Germline V gives CDR1 GTSNPN, CDR2 SVGIG (reference sequence). The CDR3 runs 14 residues. The V end was cut by 3 bases, the J end by 2 bases, with 13 bases between. The CDR3 loop is CAWSLGQINTEAFF. In DNA, the CDR3 is TGTGCCTGGAGCCTCGGACAGATCAACACTGAAGCTTTCTTT.

The chain carries TRBV11-3 and TRBJ2-1; perhaps TRBD2 as D (6 bases). Trimming shortened V by 3 bases and J by 6 bases, and 12 bases separated the two germline ends. Looked up from germline, CDR1 is SGHNT and CDR2 is YENEEA. The length of the CDR3 is 14 residues. The CDR3 DNA follows: TGTGCCAGCAGCTTCGGACGGGGGTTCAATGAGCAGTTCTTC. Amino acid sequence: CASSFGRGFNEQFF.

The chain employs TRBV7-8 and TRBJ1-2, with a tentative D call TRBD1 (6 bases). With 5 bases removed from V and 5 bases from J, the gap between germline ends came to 18 bases. The CDR3 totals 15 residues. Per the germline V gene, CDR1 is SGHVS and CDR2 is FQNEAQ. The CDR3 sequence: CASSPRGPRGYGYTF. The CDR3 DNA is TGTGCCAGCAGCCCAAGAGGGCCCAGGGGTTATGGCTACACCTTC.

This chain joins TRBV5-1 and TRBJ1-5; TRBD1 is a possible D gene (6 bases). V was clipped by 0 bases and J by 2 bases, with 9 bases between them. Germline-derived CDR1 and CDR2 are SGHRS and YFSETQ. The CDR3 spans 15 residues. The CDR3 nucleotides read TGCGCCAGCAGCTTGGGGGCAGGGGGCAATCAGCCCCAGCATTTT. Translating gives CASSLGAGGNQPQHF.

The genes are TRBV7-8 and TRBJ1-1; D unresolved. V lost 5 bases to trimming and J lost 5 bases, with 6 bases between them. The CDR3 totals 11 residues. CDR1 and CDR2 from the germline V gene are SGHVS and FQNEAQ. The CDR3 sequence is CASSPSTEAFF. DNA of the CDR3: TGTGCCAGCAGCCCTAGTACTGAAGCTTTCTTT.

V is TRBV2 and J is TRBJ1-3; D is ambiguous. The ends were cut back, 3 bases at V and 5 bases at J, with 8 bases in the middle. Germline CDR1 reads SNHLY; CDR2 reads FYNNEI. This CDR3 is built from 13 residues. This CDR3 reads CASSEQNRNTIYF. The CDR3 DNA is TGTGCCAGCAGTGAGCAGAATAGAAACACCATATATTTT.

The J gene is TRBJ1-4, the V gene TRBV5-8; D is undetermined. The V end lost 0 bases, the J end lost 7 bases, and 7 bases lay between the germline ends. The CDR3 sequence is 13 residues long. Germline V gives CDR1 SGHTS, CDR2 YDEGEE. CDR3 residues: CASSLDVGEKLFF. Written as DNA, the CDR3 is TGTGCCAGCAGCTTGGACGTCGGTGAAAAACTGTTTTTT.

The chain couples TRBV27 to TRBJ1-4; no clear D. Germline V gene sequence: CDR1 MNHEY, CDR2 SMNVEV (reference sequence). The V gene lost 8 bases and the J gene lost 0 bases, with 16 bases spanning the gap. This CDR3 region has 16 residues. In DNA form, the CDR3 reads TGTGCCAGCTCATTCTGGCGCGGATCAACTAATGAAAAACTGTTTTTT. This codes for CASSFWRGSTNEKLFF.

This clone occurred once. The CDR3 is CASSSLAGVKDTQYF. Here the CDR3 DNA reads TGCGCCAGCAGCTCACTAGCGGGAGTAAAAGATACGCAGTATTTT. The V and J genes are TRBV5-1 and TRBJ2-3; the match to TRBD2 covers 11 bases. With 3 bases clipped from V and 5 bases from J, the junction kept 5 bases outside the gene matches. Germline V gives CDR1 SGHRS, CDR2 YFSETQ. The CDR3 consists of 15 residues.

The chain has TRBV5-1 and TRBJ1-2; 10 bases are a match to TRBD1. Germline CDR1 and CDR2: SGHRS and YFSETQ. The CDR3 covers 15 residues. V was clipped by 3 bases and J by 5 bases; unmatched bases: 7. CDR3 sequence reads: CASSSGDRGWYGYTF. The CDR3 nucleotides read TGCGCCAGCAGCTCCGGGGACAGGGGTTGGTATGGCTACACCTTC.

V gene TRBV6-5 combines with J gene TRBJ1-2; maybe TRBD1 (6 bases). The CDR3 totals 14 residues. Germline V gene sequence: CDR1 MNHEY, CDR2 SVGAGI. The germline V and J ends were trimmed by 7 bases and 7 bases, with 19 bases remaining between them. The CDR3 is CASNAGTWNPGYTF. The CDR3 bases are TGTGCCAGCAACGCCGGGACATGGAATCCTGGCTACACCTTC.

The chain links TRBV18 to TRBJ1-4; D is uncertain. Looked up from germline, CDR1 is KGHSH and CDR2 is LQKENI. Between the trimmed V and J ends, which lost 3 bases and 8 bases, there was a span of 4 bases. This CDR3 contains 11 residues. The CDR3, as DNA: TGTGCCAGCTCACCCCAGGAAAAACTGTTTTTT. Its translation is CASSPQEKLFF.